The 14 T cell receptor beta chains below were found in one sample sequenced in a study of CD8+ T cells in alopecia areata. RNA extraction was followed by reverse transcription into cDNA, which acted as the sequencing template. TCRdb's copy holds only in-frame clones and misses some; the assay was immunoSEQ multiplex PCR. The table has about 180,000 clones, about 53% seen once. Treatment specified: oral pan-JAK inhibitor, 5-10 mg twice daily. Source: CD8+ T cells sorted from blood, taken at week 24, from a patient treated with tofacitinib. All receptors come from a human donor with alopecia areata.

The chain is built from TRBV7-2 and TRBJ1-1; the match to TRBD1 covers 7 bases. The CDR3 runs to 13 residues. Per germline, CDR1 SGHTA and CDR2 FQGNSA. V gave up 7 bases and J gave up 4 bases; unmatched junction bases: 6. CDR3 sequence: CASTLTGRTEAFF. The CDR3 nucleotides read TGTGCCAGCACCTTGACAGGGCGCACTGAAGCTTTCTTT.

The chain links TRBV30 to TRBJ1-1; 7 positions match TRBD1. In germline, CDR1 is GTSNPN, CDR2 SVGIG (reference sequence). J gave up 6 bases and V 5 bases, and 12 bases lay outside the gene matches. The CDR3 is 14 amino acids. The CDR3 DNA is TGTGCCTGGGCTCCGGGACAGATCCACTCTGAAGCTTTCTTT. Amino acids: CAWAPGQIHSEAFF. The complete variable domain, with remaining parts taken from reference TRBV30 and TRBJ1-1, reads SQTIHQWPATLVQPVGSPLSLECTVEGTSNPNLYWYRQAAGRGLQLLFYSVGIGQISSEVPQNLSASRPQDRQFILSSKKLLLSDSGFYLCAWAPGQIHSEAFFGQGTRLTVV.

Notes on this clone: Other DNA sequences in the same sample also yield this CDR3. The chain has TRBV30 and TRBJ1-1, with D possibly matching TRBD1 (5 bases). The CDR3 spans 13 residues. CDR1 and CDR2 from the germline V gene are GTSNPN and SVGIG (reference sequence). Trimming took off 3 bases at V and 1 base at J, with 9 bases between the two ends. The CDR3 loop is CAWSATGNTEAFF. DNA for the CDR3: TGTGCCTGGAGCGCCACAGGGAACACTGAAGCTTTCTTT.

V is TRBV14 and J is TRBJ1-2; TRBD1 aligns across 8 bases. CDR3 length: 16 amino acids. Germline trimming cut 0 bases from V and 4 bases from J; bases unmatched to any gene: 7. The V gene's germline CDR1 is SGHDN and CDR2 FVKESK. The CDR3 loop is CASSQDPDRVLYGYTF. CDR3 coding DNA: TGTGCCAGCAGCCAAGACCCGGACAGGGTGCTCTATGGCTACACCTTC.

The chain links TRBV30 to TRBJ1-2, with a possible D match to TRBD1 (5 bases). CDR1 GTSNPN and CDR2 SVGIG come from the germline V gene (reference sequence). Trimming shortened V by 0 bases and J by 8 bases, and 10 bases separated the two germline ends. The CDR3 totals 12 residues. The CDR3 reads CAWSVGRGGYTF. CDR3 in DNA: TGTGCCTGGAGTGTAGGTCGGGGGGGCTACACCTTC.

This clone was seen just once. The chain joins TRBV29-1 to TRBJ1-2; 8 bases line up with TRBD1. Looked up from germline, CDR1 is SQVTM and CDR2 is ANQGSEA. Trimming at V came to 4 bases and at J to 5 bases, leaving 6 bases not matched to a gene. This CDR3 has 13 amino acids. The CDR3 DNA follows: TGCAGCGTTGTCCAGGGGGCTATGTATGGCTACACCTTC. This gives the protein CSVVQGAMYGYTF.

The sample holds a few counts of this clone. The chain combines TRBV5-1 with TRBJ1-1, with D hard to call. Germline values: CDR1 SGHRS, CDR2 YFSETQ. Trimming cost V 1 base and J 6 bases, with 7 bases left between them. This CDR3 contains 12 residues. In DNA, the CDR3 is TGCGCCAGCAGCTTGCACGACGCTGAAGCTTTCTTT. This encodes CASSLHDAEAFF.

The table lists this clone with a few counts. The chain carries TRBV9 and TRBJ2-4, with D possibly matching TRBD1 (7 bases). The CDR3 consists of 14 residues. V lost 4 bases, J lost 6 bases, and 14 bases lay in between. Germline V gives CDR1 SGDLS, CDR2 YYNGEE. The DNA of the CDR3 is TGTGCCAGCAGCCCAGGCGGGACAGCAAACATTCAGTACTTC. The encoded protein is CASSPGGTANIQYF.

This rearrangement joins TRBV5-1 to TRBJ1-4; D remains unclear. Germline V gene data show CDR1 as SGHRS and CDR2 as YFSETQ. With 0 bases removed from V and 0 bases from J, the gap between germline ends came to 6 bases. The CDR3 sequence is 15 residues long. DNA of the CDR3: TGCGCCAGCAGCTTGGGTGAATCAACTAATGAAAAACTGTTTTTT. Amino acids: CASSLGESTNEKLFF. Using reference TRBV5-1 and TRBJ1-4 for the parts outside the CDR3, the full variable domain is KAGVTQTPRYLIKTRGQQVTLSCSPISGHRSVSWYQQTPGQGLQFLFEYFSETQRNKGNFPGRFSGRQFSNSRSEMNVSTLELGDSALYLCASSLGESTNEKLFFGSGTQLSVL.

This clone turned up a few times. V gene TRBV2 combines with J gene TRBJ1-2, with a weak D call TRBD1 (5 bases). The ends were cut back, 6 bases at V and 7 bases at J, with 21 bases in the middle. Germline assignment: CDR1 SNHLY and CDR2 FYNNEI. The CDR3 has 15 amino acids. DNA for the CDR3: TGTGCCAGCAGGCCCTCCGGGGCGGTGGTGTCTGGCTACACCTTC. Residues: CASRPSGAVVSGYTF.

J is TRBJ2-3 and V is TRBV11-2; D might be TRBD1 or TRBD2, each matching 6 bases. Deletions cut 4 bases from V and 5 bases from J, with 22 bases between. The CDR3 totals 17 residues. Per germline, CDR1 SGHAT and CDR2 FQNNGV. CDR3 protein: CASSSRGGVQFIDTQYF. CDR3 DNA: TGTGCCAGCAGCTCCAGGGGCGGGGTGCAATTTATAGATACGCAGTATTTT. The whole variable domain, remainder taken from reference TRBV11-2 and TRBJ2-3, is EAGVAQSPRYKIIEKRQSVAFWCNPISGHATLYWYQQILGQGPKLLIQFQNNGVVDDSQLPKDRFSAERLKGVDSTLKIQPAKLEDSAVYLCASSSRGGVQFIDTQYFGPGTRLTVL.

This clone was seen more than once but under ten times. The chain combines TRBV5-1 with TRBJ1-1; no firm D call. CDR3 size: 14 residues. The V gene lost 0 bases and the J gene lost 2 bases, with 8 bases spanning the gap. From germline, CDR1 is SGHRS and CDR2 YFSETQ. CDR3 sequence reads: CASSLERANTEAFF. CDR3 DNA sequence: TGCGCCAGCAGCTTGGAGCGCGCCAACACTGAAGCTTTCTTT.

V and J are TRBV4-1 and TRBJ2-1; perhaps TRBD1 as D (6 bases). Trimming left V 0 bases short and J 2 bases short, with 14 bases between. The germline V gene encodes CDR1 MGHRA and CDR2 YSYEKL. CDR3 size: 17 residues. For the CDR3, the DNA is TGCGCCAGCAGCCAAGATAAGGAGACAGGTGCCTACAATGAGCAGTTCTTC. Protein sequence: CASSQDKETGAYNEQFF.

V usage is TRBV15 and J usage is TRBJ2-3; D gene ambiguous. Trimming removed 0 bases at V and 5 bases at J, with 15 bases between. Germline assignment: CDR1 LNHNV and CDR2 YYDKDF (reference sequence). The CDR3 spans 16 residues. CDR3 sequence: CATSRDRAESRDTQYF. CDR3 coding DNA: TGTGCCACCAGCAGAGACCGGGCAGAATCCAGAGATACGCAGTATTTT.